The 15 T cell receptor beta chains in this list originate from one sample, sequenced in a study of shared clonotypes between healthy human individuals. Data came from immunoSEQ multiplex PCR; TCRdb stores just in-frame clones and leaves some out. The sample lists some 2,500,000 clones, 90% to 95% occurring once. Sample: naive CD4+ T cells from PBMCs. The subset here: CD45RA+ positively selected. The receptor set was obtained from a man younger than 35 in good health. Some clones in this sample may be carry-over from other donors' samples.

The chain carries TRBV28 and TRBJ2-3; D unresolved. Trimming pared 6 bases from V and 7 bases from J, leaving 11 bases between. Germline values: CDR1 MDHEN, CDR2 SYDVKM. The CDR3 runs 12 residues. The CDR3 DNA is TGTGCCAGCAGCCCCACATGGTATACGCAGTATTTT. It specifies CASSPTWYTQYF.

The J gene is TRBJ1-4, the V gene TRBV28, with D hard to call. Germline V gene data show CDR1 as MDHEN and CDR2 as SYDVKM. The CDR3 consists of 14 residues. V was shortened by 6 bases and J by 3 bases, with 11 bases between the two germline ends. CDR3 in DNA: TGTGCCAGCAGCGTCAGTTTGGCTAATGAAAAACTGTTTTTT. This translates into CASSVSLANEKLFF.

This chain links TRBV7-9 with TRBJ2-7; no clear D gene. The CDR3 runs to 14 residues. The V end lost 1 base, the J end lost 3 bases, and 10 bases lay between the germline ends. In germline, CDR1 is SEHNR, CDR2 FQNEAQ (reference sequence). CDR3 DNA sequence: TGTGCCAGCAGCTTAGGCGCCCGATACTACGAGCAGTACTTC. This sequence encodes CASSLGARYYEQYF. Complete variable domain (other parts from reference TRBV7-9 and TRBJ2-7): DTGVSQNPRHKITKRGQNVTFRCDPISEHNRLYWYRQTLGQGPEFLTYFQNEAQLEKSRLLSDRFSAERPKGSFSTLEIQRTEQGDSAMYLCASSLGARYYEQYFGPGTRLTVT.

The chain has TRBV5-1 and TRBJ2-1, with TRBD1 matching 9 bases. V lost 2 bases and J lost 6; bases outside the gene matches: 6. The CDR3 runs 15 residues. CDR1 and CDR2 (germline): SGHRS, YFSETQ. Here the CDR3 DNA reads TGCGCCAGCAGCTTAATCCGGGACAGGGTCAATGAGCAGTTCTTC. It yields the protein CASSLIRDRVNEQFF.

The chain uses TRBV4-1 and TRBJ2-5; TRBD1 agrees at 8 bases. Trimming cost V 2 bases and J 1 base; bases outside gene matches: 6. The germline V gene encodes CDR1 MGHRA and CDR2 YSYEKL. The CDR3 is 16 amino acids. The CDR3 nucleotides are TGCGCCAGCAGCCAACGACAGGGGACCCCCCAAGAGACCCAGTACTTC. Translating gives CASSQRQGTPQETQYF.

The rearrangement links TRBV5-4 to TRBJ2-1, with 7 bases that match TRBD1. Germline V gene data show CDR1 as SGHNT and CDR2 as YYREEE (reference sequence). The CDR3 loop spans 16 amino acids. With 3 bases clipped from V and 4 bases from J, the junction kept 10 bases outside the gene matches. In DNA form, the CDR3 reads TGTGCCAGCAGCTCCACCGGGACAGAACCTTACAATGAGCAGTTCTTC. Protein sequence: CASSSTGTEPYNEQFF. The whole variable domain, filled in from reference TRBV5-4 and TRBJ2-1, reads ETGVTQSPTHLIKTRGQQVTLRCSSQSGHNTVSWYQQALGQGPQFIFQYYREEENGRGNFPPRFSGLQFPNYSSELNVNALELDDSALYLCASSSTGTEPYNEQFFGPGTRLTVL.

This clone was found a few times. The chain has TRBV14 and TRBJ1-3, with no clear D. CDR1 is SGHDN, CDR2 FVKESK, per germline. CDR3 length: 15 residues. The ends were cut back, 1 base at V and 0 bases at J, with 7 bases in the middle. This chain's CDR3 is CASSQVVNSGNTIYF. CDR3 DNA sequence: TGTGCCAGCAGCCAAGTAGTGAACTCTGGAAACACCATATATTTT.

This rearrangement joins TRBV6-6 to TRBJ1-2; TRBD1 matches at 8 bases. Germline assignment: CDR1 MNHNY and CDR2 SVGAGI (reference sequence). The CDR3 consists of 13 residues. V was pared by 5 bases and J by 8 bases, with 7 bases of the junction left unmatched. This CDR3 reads CASSLDRGLGYTF. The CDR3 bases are TGTGCCAGCAGTCTCGACAGGGGCTTGGGCTACACCTTC.

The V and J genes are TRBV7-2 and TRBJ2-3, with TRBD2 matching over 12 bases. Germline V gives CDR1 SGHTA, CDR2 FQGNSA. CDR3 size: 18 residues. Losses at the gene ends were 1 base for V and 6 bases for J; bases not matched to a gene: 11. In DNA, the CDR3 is TGTGCCAGCAGCTTAGTGCCGCTAGCGGGAGGGTCGCGGGATACGCAGTATTTT. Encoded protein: CASSLVPLAGGSRDTQYF.

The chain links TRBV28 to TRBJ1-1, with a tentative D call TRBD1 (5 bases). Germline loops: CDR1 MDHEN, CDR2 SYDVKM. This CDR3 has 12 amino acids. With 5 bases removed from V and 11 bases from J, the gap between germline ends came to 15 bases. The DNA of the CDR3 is TGTGCCAGCAGTCTATTGACGTCAGGGGCTTTCTTT. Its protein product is CASSLLTSGAFF.

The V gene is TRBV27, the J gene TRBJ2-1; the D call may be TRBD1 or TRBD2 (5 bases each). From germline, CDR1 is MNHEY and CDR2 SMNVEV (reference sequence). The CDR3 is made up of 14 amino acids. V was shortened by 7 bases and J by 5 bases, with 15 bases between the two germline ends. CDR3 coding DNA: TGTGCCAGCATTTCCGGGACGAGCCACAATGAGCAGTTCTTC. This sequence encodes CASISGTSHNEQFF.

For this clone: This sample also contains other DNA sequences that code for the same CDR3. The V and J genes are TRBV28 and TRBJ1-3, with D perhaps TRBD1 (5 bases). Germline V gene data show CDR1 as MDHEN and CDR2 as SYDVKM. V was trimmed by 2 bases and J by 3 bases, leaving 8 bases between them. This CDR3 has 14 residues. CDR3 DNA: TGTGCCAGCAGTTTAAGGGGATTTGGAAACACCATATATTTT. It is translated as CASSLRGFGNTIYF.

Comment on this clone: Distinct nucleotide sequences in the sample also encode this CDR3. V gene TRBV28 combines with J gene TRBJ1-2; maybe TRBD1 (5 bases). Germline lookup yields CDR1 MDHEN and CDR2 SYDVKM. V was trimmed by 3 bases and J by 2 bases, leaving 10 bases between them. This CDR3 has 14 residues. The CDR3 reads CASSLGTVNYGYTF. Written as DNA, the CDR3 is TGTGCCAGCAGTTTGGGGACTGTCAACTATGGCTACACCTTC.

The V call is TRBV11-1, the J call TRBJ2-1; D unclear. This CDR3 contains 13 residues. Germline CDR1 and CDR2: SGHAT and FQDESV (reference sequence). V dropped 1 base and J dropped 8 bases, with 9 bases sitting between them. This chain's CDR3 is CASSLEAAYEQFF. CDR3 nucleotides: TGTGCCAGCAGCTTAGAGGCGGCCTATGAGCAGTTCTTC.

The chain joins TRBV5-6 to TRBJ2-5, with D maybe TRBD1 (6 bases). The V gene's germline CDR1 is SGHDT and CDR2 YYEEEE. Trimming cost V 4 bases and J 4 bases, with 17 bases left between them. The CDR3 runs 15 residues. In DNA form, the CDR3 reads TGTGCCAGCAGCCTCAAAGGAGGCAGGGGAGAGACCCAGTACTTC. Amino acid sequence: CASSLKGGRGETQYF.